One sample yielded the 18 T cell receptor beta chains listed below, sequenced in a study of T and B cells in COVID-19 patients. BIOMED2 TRB-A/B primer pools were used in multiplex TRB PCR. TCRdb re-derived calls from the multiplex PCR reads in MiXCR, one entry per CDR3 protein. The sample yields about 5,100 distinct CDR3 sequences, over 20% seen once. TRB was amplified from around 250-500 ng of blood genomic DNA. The sample was blood. The receptor set was obtained from a human donor with active COVID-19.

The table lists this clonotype with many counts. The J gene is TRBJ2-2, the V gene TRBV24-1; D assignment may be TRBD1 or TRBD2 (6 bases each). V dropped 9 bases and J dropped 0 bases, with 16 bases sitting between them. CDR1 KGHDR and CDR2 SFDVKD come from the germline V gene. The length of the CDR3 is 16 residues. In nucleotides, the CDR3 is TGTGCCACCTCTCTGGGGGGCGGATCGAACACCGGGGAGCTGTTTTTT. Protein: CATSLGGGSNTGELFF.

This clonotype was observed a single time. V gene TRBV7-9 combines with J gene TRBJ2-1, with D perhaps TRBD1 (6 bases). The CDR3 is 16 residues long. Germline V gene sequence: CDR1 SEHNR, CDR2 FQNEAQ (reference sequence). The ends were cut back, 6 bases at V and 10 bases at J, with 25 bases in the middle. The CDR3 loop is CASRSGALNNIREQFF. CDR3 sequence (DNA): TGTGCCAGCAGATCAGGGGCCTTAAACAATATTAGGGAGCAGTTCTTC.

Comment on this clonotype: This may stem from a read error, because a much larger clone lies one nucleotide away. The rearrangement links TRBV27 to TRBJ1-1; the match to TRBD1 covers 8 bases. The CDR3 sequence is 15 residues long. Trimming cost V 8 bases and J 5 bases; bases outside gene matches: 13. CDR1 is MNHEY and CDR2 is SMNVEV in the germline V gene (reference sequence). The CDR3 DNA reads as TGTGCCAGCCGTAAATCAAGGACAGGGATGACTGAAGCTTTCTTT. Protein product: CASRKSRTGMTEAFF.

This chain links TRBV5-1 with TRBJ1-1; 7 bases are a match to TRBD1. CDR3 size: 15 residues. CDR1 is SGHRS and CDR2 is YFSETQ in the germline V gene. V gave up 4 bases and J gave up 6 bases; unmatched junction bases: 12. CDR3 sequence (DNA): TGCGCCAGCAGCACCAACACAGGGGATCTGGCTGAAGCTTTCTTT. Residues: CASSTNTGDLAEAFF.

V usage is TRBV20-1 and J usage is TRBJ2-1, with 9 bases matching TRBD2. The ends lost 4 bases at V and 12 bases at J; junction bases unmatched: 28. The germline CDR1 and CDR2 sequences are DFQATT and SNEGSKA (reference sequence). CDR3 length: 19 amino acids. CDR3 region: CSATSSNPLAGEGPEVQFF. The DNA for the CDR3 is TGCAGTGCTACCTCCAGCAACCCGTTAGCGGGAGAAGGTCCAGAGGTGCAGTTCTTC.

The rearrangement joins TRBV7-9 to TRBJ2-7, with 9 bases lining up with TRBD1. CDR1 and CDR2 from the germline V gene are SEHNR and FQNEAQ (reference sequence). This CDR3 has 13 residues. Germline trimming cut 5 bases from V and 3 bases from J; bases unmatched to any gene: 2. The DNA for the CDR3 is TGTGCCAGCAGCGGGACAGGGCGCTACGAGCAGTACTTC. Amino acids: CASSGTGRYEQYF. Complete variable domain (other parts from reference TRBV7-9 and TRBJ2-7): DTGVSQNPRHKITKRGQNVTFRCDPISEHNRLYWYRQTLGQGPEFLTYFQNEAQLEKSRLLSDRFSAERPKGSFSTLEIQRTEQGDSAMYLCASSGTGRYEQYFGPGTRLTVT.

This clonotype has only a few counts. The CDR3 nucleotides are TGTGCCAGCAGTATTTCTGACAGTCAGCCCCAGCATTTT. Protein product: CASSISDSQPQHF. The chain has TRBV12-3 or TRBV12-4 and TRBJ1-5; D may be TRBD1 (5 bases). This CDR3 is built from 13 residues. Trimming removed 5 bases from V and 6 bases from J, with 11 bases in between.

Of note for this clonotype: A junction boundary mismatches the germline segment, possibly from a read error. This rearrangement joins TRBV5-1 to TRBJ1-1; no definite D call. The CDR3 consists of 13 residues. Germline V gene sequence: CDR1 SGHRS, CDR2 YFSETQ. For the CDR3, the DNA is TGCGCCAGCAGCTTGTTCAGCAACACTGAATCTTTCTTT. Translating it yields CASSLFSNTESFF.

This clonotype was counted between two and nine times. The genes are TRBV6-2 or TRBV6-3 and TRBJ2-7, with D maybe TRBD2 (5 bases). The CDR3 loop spans 15 amino acids. CDR1 and CDR2 (germline): MNHEY, SVGEGT. Trimming took 8 bases from V and 4 from J, leaving 21 bases between them. CDR3 bases: TGTGCCAGCCAACGGGCTGCGGACTGGGGTTACGAGCAGTACTTC. It encodes CASQRAADWGYEQYF.

V gene TRBV7-2 combines with J gene TRBJ1-6; unclear D gene. V lost 3 bases and J 6 bases, leaving 9 bases between the germline ends. Germline lookup yields CDR1 SGHTA and CDR2 FQGNSA. This CDR3 is built from 14 residues. This chain's CDR3 is CASSLFGPNSPLHF. CDR3 DNA sequence: TGTGCCAGCAGCTTGTTCGGACCTAATTCACCCCTCCACTTT.

This clonotype has a handful of counts. This chain joins TRBV7-2 and TRBJ2-7, with D unclear. The CDR3 consists of 13 residues. The germline V gene encodes CDR1 SGHTA and CDR2 FQGNSA. V was clipped by 1 base and J by 5 bases, with 9 bases between them. This CDR3 reads CASSLVASNEQYF. CDR3 DNA sequence: TGTGCCAGCAGCTTAGTGGCTAGTAACGAGCAGTACTTC.

By share, this clonotype counts as medium-sized. J is TRBJ2-2 and V is TRBV6-1; D is undetermined. The germline gives CDR1 MNHNS, CDR2 SASEGT. V was cut by 7 bases and J by 2 bases, with 14 bases left in between. There are 15 residues in the CDR3. The CDR3 spells CASKVQVLNTGELFF. Here the CDR3 DNA reads TGTGCCAGCAAGGTGCAAGTCCTTAACACCGGGGAGCTGTTTTTT.

The sample holds many counts of this clonotype. This chain connects TRBV5-1 to TRBJ2-3; possible D gene TRBD2, 6 bases. The CDR3 has 15 residues. Trimming shortened V by 1 base and J by 0 bases, and 9 bases separated the two germline ends. Germline-derived CDR1 and CDR2 are SGHRS and YFSETQ. The CDR3 coding sequence is TGCGCCAGCAGCTTGAAAGGGACTAGCACAGATACGCAGTATTTT. Protein product: CASSLKGTSTDTQYF.

Within the sample, this clonotype is medium-sized (0.01 to 0.1%). The V and J genes are TRBV6-2 or TRBV6-3 and TRBJ2-3; D may be TRBD2 (6 bases). CDR1 and CDR2 (germline): MNHEY, SVGEGT. V was trimmed by 6 bases and J by 0 bases, leaving 13 bases between them. This CDR3 region has 15 residues. CDR3 sequence: CASRPALASTDTQYF. The CDR3, as DNA: TGTGCCAGCAGGCCAGCCCTAGCGAGCACAGATACGCAGTATTTT.

This clonotype was seen a few times. V is TRBV5-1 and J is TRBJ2-3, with 7 positions matching TRBD1. CDR3 length: 16 amino acids. V dropped 6 bases and J dropped 3; count of bases not matched to a gene: 13. The germline V gene encodes CDR1 SGHRS and CDR2 YFSETQ. The CDR3 bases are TGCGCCAGCAACACCCGGACAGGCAGGCAAACAGATACGCAGTATTTT. Amino acid sequence: CASNTRTGRQTDTQYF. The full variable domain, rest sourced from reference TRBV5-1 and TRBJ2-3, is KAGVTQTPRYLIKTRGQQVTLSCSPISGHRSVSWYQQTPGQGLQFLFEYFSETQRNKGNFPGRFSGRQFSNSRSEMNVSTLELGDSALYLCASNTRTGRQTDTQYFGPGTRLTVL.

This clonotype is large in the sample. The J gene is TRBJ2-3, the V gene TRBV19; D unclear. The CDR3 covers 14 residues. The V gene's germline CDR1 is LNHDA and CDR2 SQIVND (reference sequence). Between the trimmed V and J ends, which lost 2 bases and 2 bases, there was a span of 8 bases. The CDR3 region has the DNA TGTGCCAGTAGTATAATAAGTGACACAGATACGCAGTATTTT. Translation: CASSIISDTDTQYF.

Within the sample, this clonotype is medium-sized. The V and J genes are TRBV6-2 or TRBV6-3 and TRBJ1-2, with unresolved D. CDR1 MNHEY and CDR2 SVGEGT come from the germline V gene. V was trimmed by 2 bases and J by 0 bases, leaving 4 bases between them. The CDR3 consists of 13 residues. CDR3 sequence (DNA): TGTGCCAGCAGTTACGAGACTAACTATGGCTACACCTTC. This gives the protein CASSYETNYGYTF.

V and J are TRBV5-1 and TRBJ2-2; D possibly uses TRBD1 or TRBD2 (5 bases each). Germline V gene lookup returns CDR1 SGHRS and CDR2 YFSETQ. Trimming shortened V by 2 bases and J by 4 bases, and 12 bases separated the two germline ends. CDR3 length equals 15 residues. CDR3 DNA: TGCGCCAGCAGCTTTGTCCGGGACGCCACCGGGGAGCTGTTTTTT. Residues: CASSFVRDATGELFF.